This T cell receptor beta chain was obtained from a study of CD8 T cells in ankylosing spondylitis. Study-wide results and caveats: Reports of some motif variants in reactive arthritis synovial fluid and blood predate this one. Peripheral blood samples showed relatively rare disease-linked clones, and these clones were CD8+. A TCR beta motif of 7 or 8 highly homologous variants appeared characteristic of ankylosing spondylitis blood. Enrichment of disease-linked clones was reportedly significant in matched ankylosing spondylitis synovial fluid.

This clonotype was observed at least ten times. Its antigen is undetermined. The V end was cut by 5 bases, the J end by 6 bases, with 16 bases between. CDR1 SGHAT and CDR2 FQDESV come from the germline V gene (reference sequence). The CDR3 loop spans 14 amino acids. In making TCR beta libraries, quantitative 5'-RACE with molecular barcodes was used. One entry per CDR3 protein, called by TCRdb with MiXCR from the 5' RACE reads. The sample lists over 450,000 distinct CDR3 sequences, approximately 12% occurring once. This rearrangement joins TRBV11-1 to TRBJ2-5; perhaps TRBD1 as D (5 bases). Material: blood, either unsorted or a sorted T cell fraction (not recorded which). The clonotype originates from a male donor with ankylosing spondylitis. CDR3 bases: TGTGCCAGCAGCGGCCTTCAGGGCAGGCAGACCCAGTACTTC. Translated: CASSGLQGRQTQYF.